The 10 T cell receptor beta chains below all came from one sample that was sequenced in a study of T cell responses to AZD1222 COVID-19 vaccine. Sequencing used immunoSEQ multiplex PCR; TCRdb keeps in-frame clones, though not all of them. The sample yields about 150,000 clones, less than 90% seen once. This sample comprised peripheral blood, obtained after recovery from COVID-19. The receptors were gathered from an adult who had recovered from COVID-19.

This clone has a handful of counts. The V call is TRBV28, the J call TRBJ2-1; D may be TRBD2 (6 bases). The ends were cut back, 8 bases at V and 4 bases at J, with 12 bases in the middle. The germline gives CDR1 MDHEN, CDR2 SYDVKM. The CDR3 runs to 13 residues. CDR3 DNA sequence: TGTGCCAGCGGGCCTAGCGAGTACAATGAGCAGTTCTTC. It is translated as CASGPSEYNEQFF.

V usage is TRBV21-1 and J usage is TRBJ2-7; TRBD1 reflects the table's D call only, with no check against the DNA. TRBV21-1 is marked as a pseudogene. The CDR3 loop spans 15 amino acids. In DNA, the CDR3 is TGTGCCAGCACCACCTTTCGGGACAGGGTGTACGAGCAGTACTTC. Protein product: CASTTFRDRVYEQYF.

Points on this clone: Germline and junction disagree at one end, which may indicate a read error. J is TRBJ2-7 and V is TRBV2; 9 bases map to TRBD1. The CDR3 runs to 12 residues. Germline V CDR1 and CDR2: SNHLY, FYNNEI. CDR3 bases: TGTGCCAGCAGTGCGATGGACAGGGGTGGTAATTTC. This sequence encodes CASSAMDRGGNF.

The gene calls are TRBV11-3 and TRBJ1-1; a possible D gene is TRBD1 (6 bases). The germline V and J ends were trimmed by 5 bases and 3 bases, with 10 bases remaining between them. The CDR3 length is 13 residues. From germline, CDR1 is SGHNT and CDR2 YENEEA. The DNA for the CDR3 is TGTGCCAGCAGCGCGGACAGCTACACTGAAGCTTTCTTT. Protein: CASSADSYTEAFF.

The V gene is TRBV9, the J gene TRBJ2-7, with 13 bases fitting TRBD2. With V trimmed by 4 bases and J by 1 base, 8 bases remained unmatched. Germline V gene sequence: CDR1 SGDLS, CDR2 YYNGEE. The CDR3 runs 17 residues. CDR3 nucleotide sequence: TGTGCCAGCAGCTCGGGGACTAGCGGGGTCTCTTCCTACGAGCAGTACTTC. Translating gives CASSSGTSGVSSYEQYF.

CDR3 region: CASNRAPPSTDTQYF. CDR3 nucleotides: TGTGCCAGCAATCGGGCACCGCCTAGCACAGATACGCAGTATTTT. J is TRBJ2-3 and V is TRBV28; D not resolved. Trimming removed 7 bases at V and 0 bases at J, with 14 bases between. CDR3 length equals 15 residues. Germline V gene sequence: CDR1 MDHEN, CDR2 SYDVKM.

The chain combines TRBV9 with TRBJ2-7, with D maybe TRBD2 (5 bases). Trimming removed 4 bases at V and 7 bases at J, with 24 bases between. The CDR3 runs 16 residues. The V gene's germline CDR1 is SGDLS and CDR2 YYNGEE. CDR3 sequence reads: CASSTGGTNRKGEQYF. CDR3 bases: TGTGCCAGCAGCACCGGAGGCACTAACAGAAAGGGAGAGCAGTACTTC. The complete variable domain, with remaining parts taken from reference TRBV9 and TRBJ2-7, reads DSGVTQTPKHLITATGQRVTLRCSPRSGDLSVYWYQQSLDQGLQFLIQYYNGEERAKGNILERFSAQQFPDLHSELNLSSLELGDSALYFCASSTGGTNRKGEQYFGPGTRLTVT.

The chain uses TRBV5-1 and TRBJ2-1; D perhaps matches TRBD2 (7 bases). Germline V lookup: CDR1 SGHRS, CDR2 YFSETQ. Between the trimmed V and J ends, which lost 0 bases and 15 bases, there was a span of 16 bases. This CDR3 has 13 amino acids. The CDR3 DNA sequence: TGCGCCAGCAGCTTGGATGTGGGGGGGCCTCGGTTCTTC. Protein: CASSLDVGGPRFF. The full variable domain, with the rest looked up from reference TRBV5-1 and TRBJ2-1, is KAGVTQTPRYLIKTRGQQVTLSCSPISGHRSVSWYQQTPGQGLQFLFEYFSETQRNKGNFPGRFSGRQFSNSRSEMNVSTLELGDSALYLCASSLDVGGPRFFGPGTRLTVL.

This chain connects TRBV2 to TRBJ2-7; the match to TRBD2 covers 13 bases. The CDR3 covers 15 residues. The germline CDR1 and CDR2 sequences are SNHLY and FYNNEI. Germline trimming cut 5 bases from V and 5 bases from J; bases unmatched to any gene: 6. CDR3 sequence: CASSPRTSGSNEQYF. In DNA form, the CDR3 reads TGTGCCAGCAGTCCCCGGACTAGCGGGAGTAACGAGCAGTACTTC.

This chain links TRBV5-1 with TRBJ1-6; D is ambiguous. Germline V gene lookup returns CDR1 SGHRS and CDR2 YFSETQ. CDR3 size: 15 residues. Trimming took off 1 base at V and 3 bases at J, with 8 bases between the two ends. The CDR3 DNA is TGCGCCAGCAGCTTGATCCAAGGCTATAATTCACCCCTCCACTTT. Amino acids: CASSLIQGYNSPLHF.